This paragraph covers one TCR beta chain sequence. Its target is not known. UMI-labeled TRB cDNA libraries were prepared by 5' RACE. TCRdb re-called the 5' RACE reads and gives one entry per CDR3 protein, without DNA. Recorded here are 69,000 or so distinct CDR3 sequences; the top ten clones represent roughly 1.5%. The sorter processed each CD8+ T cell subset in triplicate at some 300,000 cells apiece. The data are from a study of CXCR3-negative and CXCR3-positive naive CD8 T cells. Study background: With about 1.5 +/- 0.3 million reads per library, the TRB reads numbered 110 million to 150 million in total. Study-level points and caveats: Both of the naive subsets showed about the same high diversity, but memory CD8+ cells had much less.

The CDR3 is made up of 16 amino acids. CDR1 and CDR2 (germline): SGHVS, FQNEAQ. The sequence came from a human donor in good health. Some clones in this sample may be carry-over from other donors' samples. The sample was naive CXCR3- CD8+ T cells from blood. Documented subset: CD45RO-CCR7+CD27+CD95- naive CD8+ T cells lacking CXCR3 (TNR3-). The rearrangement links TRBV7-8 to TRBJ2-7; the TCRdb call, TRBD2, lacks DNA for checking. The CDR3 reads CASSHLLGDVVYEQYF.